These 25 T cell receptor beta chains were sequenced from one sample in a study of cytomegalovirus exposure and HLA in healthy donors. The table came from immunoSEQ multiplex PCR; TCRdb's copy has only in-frame clones and leaves some out. The repertoire holds 100,000 to 150,000 clones, about 90% seen once, with about 2.1% in the top ten. Sequenced material: PBMCs. The receptors derive from a woman between 18 and 29 years old in good health and CMV-seronegative.

V is TRBV7-8 and J is TRBJ2-3; 8 bases align to TRBD1. The length of the CDR3 is 16 residues. CDR1 and CDR2 (germline): SGHVS, FQNEAQ. J was trimmed by 2 bases and V by 2 bases; bases with no gene match: 6. The DNA for the CDR3 is TGTGCCAGCAGCTTACTGGACAGGGCGTACACAGATACGCAGTATTTT. Amino acid sequence: CASSLLDRAYTDTQYF.

The chain has TRBV30 and TRBJ1-2, with 7 bases lining up with TRBD1. This CDR3 is built from 12 residues. V was pared by 3 bases and J by 3 bases, with 1 base of the junction left unmatched. Germline CDR1 and CDR2: GTSNPN and SVGIG (reference sequence). As DNA, the CDR3 is TGTGCCTGGAGCAGGGGGGACTATGGCTACACCTTC. It encodes CAWSRGDYGYTF.

The V gene is TRBV28, the J gene TRBJ2-7; D possibly corresponds to TRBD1 (6 bases). This CDR3 contains 14 residues. In germline, CDR1 is MDHEN, CDR2 SYDVKM. V was trimmed by 3 bases and J by 4 bases, leaving 13 bases between them. The DNA for the CDR3 is TGTGCCAGCAGTTTGCTCCAGGGGCGGTACGAGCAGTACTTC. Translated: CASSLLQGRYEQYF.

This clone occurred once. V and J are TRBV5-1 and TRBJ1-6; 9 bases line up with TRBD1. Germline values: CDR1 SGHRS, CDR2 YFSETQ. V gave up 3 bases and J gave up 9 bases; unmatched junction bases: 7. The CDR3 is made up of 15 amino acids. CDR3: CASSWGQGSSSPLHF. CDR3 DNA: TGCGCCAGCAGCTGGGGACAGGGAAGTAGTTCACCCCTCCACTTT.

The V gene is TRBV5-6, the J gene TRBJ2-7; TRBD2 is a possible D gene (5 bases). Germline-derived CDR1 and CDR2 are SGHDT and YYEEEE. The length of the CDR3 is 16 residues. With 0 bases removed from V and 3 bases from J, the gap between germline ends came to 16 bases. The CDR3 DNA sequence: TGTGCCAGCAGCTTGGATCCGGGAAAGTCTGTCTACGAGCAGTACTTC. This encodes CASSLDPGKSVYEQYF. Complete variable domain (other parts from reference TRBV5-6 and TRBJ2-7): DAGVTQSPTHLIKTRGQQVTLRCSPKSGHDTVSWYQQALGQGPQFIFQYYEEEERQRGNFPDRFSGHQFPNYSSELNVNALLLGDSALYLCASSLDPGKSVYEQYFGPGTRLTVT.

The chain couples TRBV7-9 to TRBJ2-3, with D maybe TRBD2 (7 bases). Looked up from germline, CDR1 is SEHNR and CDR2 is FQNEAQ (reference sequence). V was clipped by 3 bases and J by 7 bases, with 23 bases between them. The CDR3 sequence is 17 residues long. CDR3 DNA sequence: TGTGCCAGCAGCTTGGGTGTTGCGGGGGACACGATTCATACGCAGTATTTT. It yields the protein CASSLGVAGDTIHTQYF. Based on the CDR3 plus reference TRBV7-9 and TRBJ2-3, the full variable domain is DTGVSQNPRHKITKRGQNVTFRCDPISEHNRLYWYRQTLGQGPEFLTYFQNEAQLEKSRLLSDRFSAERPKGSFSTLEIQRTEQGDSAMYLCASSLGVAGDTIHTQYFGPGTRLTVL.

The chain employs TRBV30 and TRBJ2-1; 12 bases fit TRBD2. Germline values: CDR1 GTSNPN, CDR2 SVGIG (reference sequence). The trim removed 1 base at V and 9 bases at J, leaving 7 bases unmatched. The CDR3 is made up of 15 amino acids. This chain's CDR3 is CAWSARLAGAVEQFF. The CDR3 region has the DNA TGTGCCTGGAGTGCCAGACTAGCGGGAGCGGTTGAGCAGTTCTTC.

This clone came up a few times. The V call is TRBV29-1, the J call TRBJ1-1; tentatively, D is TRBD1 (6 bases). Germline V gene lookup returns CDR1 SQVTM and CDR2 ANQGSEA. The CDR3 sequence is 14 residues long. The V end was cut by 6 bases, the J end by 1 base, with 15 bases between. The CDR3 sequence: CSVEPTQGNTEAFF. The CDR3 region has the DNA TGCAGCGTCGAGCCCACACAGGGGAACACTGAAGCTTTCTTT.

V gene TRBV2 combines with J gene TRBJ2-5, with D hard to call. The CDR3 length is 15 residues. Germline V gene lookup returns CDR1 SNHLY and CDR2 FYNNEI. V shed 8 bases and J shed 0 bases, with 16 bases lying between them. CDR3 sequence (DNA): TGTGCCAGCGCCCCAGCCAGGTATTACCAAGAGACCCAGTACTTC. Translated, it gives CASAPARYYQETQYF.

This chain uses TRBV28 with TRBJ2-7, with TRBD2 matching 12 bases. After removal of 1 base from V and 7 bases from J, the junction contained 8 bases not matched to a gene. The germline CDR1 and CDR2 sequences are MDHEN and SYDVKM. This CDR3 spans 16 amino acids. The CDR3: CASSLSSGRAATEQYF. The CDR3, as DNA: TGTGCCAGCAGTTTATCTAGCGGGAGGGCCGCTACGGAGCAGTACTTC.

The chain recombines TRBV6-6 with TRBJ1-4; tentatively, D is TRBD1 (6 bases). The CDR3 is made up of 13 amino acids. The germline gives CDR1 MNHNY, CDR2 SVGAGI (reference sequence). The V and J ends lost 7 bases and 5 bases respectively, with 11 bases between them. This CDR3 is CASTRQGNEKLFF. CDR3 coding DNA: TGTGCCAGCACCCGGCAGGGGAATGAAAAACTGTTTTTT.

This clone was recorded once. The chain combines TRBV29-1 with TRBJ1-1; no reliable D call. The V gene's germline CDR1 is SQVTM and CDR2 ANQGSEA. Trimming took off 3 bases at V and 5 bases at J, with 13 bases between the two ends. The CDR3 spans 13 residues. The CDR3 DNA is TGCAGCGTTGAGATGATGGAGGGTACTGAAGCTTTCTTT. Translation gives CSVEMMEGTEAFF.

To note about this clone: At one of its ends the junction is not consistent with the germline gene, which may arise from a read error. The chain has TRBV6-5 and TRBJ2-4, with 7 nucleotides matching TRBD2. Germline lookup yields CDR1 MNHEY and CDR2 SVGAGI. This CDR3 has 13 residues. As DNA, the CDR3 is TGTGCCAGCAGTTACACCCCCGGGGGGACGGGTTGGTTC. Its protein product is CASSYTPGGTGWF.

V is TRBV13 and J is TRBJ1-5; TRBD1 matches at 9 bases. This CDR3 spans 14 amino acids. Trimming removed 3 bases from V and 7 bases from J; junction bases left unmatched: 4. Germline V gives CDR1 PRHDT, CDR2 FYEKMQ (reference sequence). CDR3 protein: CASSFGQGLQPQHF. In DNA form, the CDR3 reads TGTGCCAGCAGCTTTGGACAGGGGTTACAGCCCCAGCATTTT.

This sequence joins TRBV7-2 and TRBJ1-1, with D uncertain. Germline V gene data show CDR1 as SGHTA and CDR2 as FQGNSA. Trimming pared 5 bases from V and 0 bases from J, leaving 7 bases between. The length of the CDR3 is 13 residues. CDR3 region: CASSIQMNTEAFF. The CDR3 DNA is TGTGCCAGCAGCATACAGATGAACACTGAAGCTTTCTTT.

The J gene is TRBJ1-1, the V gene TRBV7-9; D is unclear. Germline assignment: CDR1 SEHNR and CDR2 FQNEAQ (reference sequence). Trimming left V 0 bases short and J 10 bases short, with 6 bases between. There are 11 residues in the CDR3. This chain's CDR3 is CASSLAPGAFF. The CDR3 DNA follows: TGTGCCAGCAGCTTAGCTCCGGGAGCTTTCTTT.

CDR3: CASSIWRADSPLHF. In nucleotides, the CDR3 is TGTGCCAGTAGTATTTGGAGGGCCGATTCACCCCTCCACTTT. The V gene is TRBV19, the J gene TRBJ1-6; no definite D call. The V end lost 3 bases, the J end lost 8 bases, and 11 bases lay between the germline ends. Germline V lookup: CDR1 LNHDA, CDR2 SQIVND (reference sequence). CDR3 length: 14 residues.

J is TRBJ1-1 and V is TRBV28; unclear D gene. CDR3 length: 15 amino acids. Germline CDR1 is MDHEN and CDR2 is SYDVKM. Trimming shortened V by 6 bases and J by 1 base, and 15 bases separated the two germline ends. The CDR3 DNA reads TGTGCCAGCAGCGCCCCGGGTCGCGCGAACACTGAAGCTTTCTTT. This gives the protein CASSAPGRANTEAFF.

This clone appeared a single time. The V and J genes are TRBV6-6 and TRBJ2-3; 11 bases fit TRBD2. Germline V gives CDR1 MNHNY, CDR2 SVGAGI (reference sequence). This CDR3 has 16 amino acids. V shed 6 bases, J shed 5 bases, and the junction held 10 bases outside the gene matches. This CDR3 is CASSGLAGGPEDTQYF. CDR3 DNA: TGTGCCAGCAGCGGCTTAGCGGGAGGGCCGGAAGATACGCAGTATTTT.

The genes are TRBV28 and TRBJ2-7; 8 bases map to TRBD1. Germline-derived CDR1 and CDR2 are MDHEN and SYDVKM. The CDR3 is 15 residues long. Trimming cost V 6 bases and J 5 bases; bases outside gene matches: 12. The CDR3 spells CASSRGQGMVHEQYF. In DNA, the CDR3 is TGTGCCAGCAGCCGAGGACAGGGAATGGTCCACGAGCAGTACTTC.

The chain recombines TRBV28 with TRBJ1-2; 9 bases are a match to TRBD1. The germline V gene has CDR1 MDHEN and CDR2 SYDVKM. The CDR3 length is 12 residues. The V segment lost 7 bases and the J segment 6 bases; nucleotides outside the gene matches: 3. CDR3 sequence reads: CASNRGRDGYTF. The CDR3 DNA is TGTGCCAGCAACAGGGGGCGCGATGGCTACACCTTC.

This chain joins TRBV5-1 and TRBJ2-2, with D hard to call. Trimming pared 0 bases from V and 1 base from J, leaving 7 bases between. The CDR3 covers 15 residues. Germline lookup yields CDR1 SGHRS and CDR2 YFSETQ. The CDR3 region is CASSLARMNTGELFF. The CDR3 nucleotides are TGCGCCAGCAGCTTGGCGCGTATGAACACCGGGGAGCTGTTTTTT. Complete variable domain (other parts from reference TRBV5-1 and TRBJ2-2): KAGVTQTPRYLIKTRGQQVTLSCSPISGHRSVSWYQQTPGQGLQFLFEYFSETQRNKGNFPGRFSGRQFSNSRSEMNVSTLELGDSALYLCASSLARMNTGELFFGEGSRLTVL.

The chain carries TRBV6-5 and TRBJ2-1; TRBD2 aligns across 8 bases. The trim removed 5 bases at V and 8 bases at J, leaving 8 bases unmatched. This CDR3 is 14 amino acids long. The germline gives CDR1 MNHEY, CDR2 SVGAGI. CDR3 in amino acids: CASSPGTRWYEQFF. In nucleotides, the CDR3 is TGTGCCAGCAGTCCCGGGACTAGGTGGTATGAGCAGTTCTTC.

This chain joins TRBV11-3 and TRBJ2-5; maybe TRBD1 (6 bases). The length of the CDR3 is 14 residues. V gave up 1 base and J gave up 5 bases, with 11 bases separating them. Germline V lookup: CDR1 SGHNT, CDR2 YENEEA. The CDR3 DNA reads TGTGCCAGCAGCTTAGGAGCAGGGGAGGAGACCCAGTACTTC. Translating it yields CASSLGAGEETQYF.

The chain combines TRBV2 with TRBJ2-7; D not resolved. Germline assignment: CDR1 SNHLY and CDR2 FYNNEI. The CDR3 contains 13 residues. Trimming left V 7 bases short and J 4 bases short, with 14 bases between. The CDR3 is CASNSPGYYEQYF. The CDR3, as DNA: TGTGCCAGCAACAGCCCCGGATATTACGAGCAGTACTTC.